Below are 14 T cell receptor beta chains sequenced from a single sample in a study of identical twins (dated by TCRdb to between 2015 and 2016). The library was produced with 5' RACE. The sequencing machine was an Illumina HiSeq 2000. TCRdb reworked the public reads: Q25 trimming with fastp, MiXCR clone assembly, productive beta chains retained. Every distinct CDR3 protein forms one entry, paired with its most common genes and DNA. The sample records approximately 300,000 distinct CDR3 sequences, 7.5% to 9.5% of which are singletons. Together, the top ten hold approximately 7% of the sample. Separately, the same data were catalogued under a study of yellow fever vaccine responses in identical twins.

Source material: CD8+ T cells sorted from blood. The receptors derive from a woman between 18 and 30 years old in good health.

This clonotype occurred many times. The rearrangement joins TRBV12-3 or TRBV12-4 to TRBJ2-5, with 10 nucleotides matching TRBD1. J was trimmed by 5 bases and V by 5 bases; bases with no gene match: 11. The CDR3 is 16 amino acids. CDR3 DNA: TGTGCCAGCAGTCCTAAGGGACAGGGGCTGAAGGAGACCCAGTACTTC. This encodes CASSPKGQGLKETQYF.

This clonotype was seen repeatedly, ten times or more. The chain joins TRBV29-1 to TRBJ2-5; 10 bases fit TRBD2. The germline V gene encodes CDR1 SQVTM and CDR2 ANQGSEA. The CDR3 sequence is 16 residues long. Trimming took 4 bases from V and 5 from J; bases not matched to a gene: 13. The CDR3 protein is CSVAPGPSGSWETQYF. For the CDR3, the DNA is TGCAGCGTTGCCCCTGGCCCTAGCGGGAGTTGGGAGACCCAGTACTTC.

This clonotype has at least ten counts. The V call is TRBV4-3, the J call TRBJ2-7; tentative D call: TRBD2 (6 bases). From germline, CDR1 is LGHNA and CDR2 YSLEER. Trimming pared 0 bases from V and 2 bases from J, leaving 17 bases between. The length of the CDR3 is 17 residues. DNA of the CDR3: TGCGCCAGCAGCCAAGATCTTCACAATAGCGGAGCCTACGAGCAGTACTTC. Translating gives CASSQDLHNSGAYEQYF.

There are a few counts of this clonotype. J is TRBJ2-3 and V is TRBV7-8; TRBD2 is a possible D gene (5 bases). CDR1 and CDR2 (germline): SGHVS, FQNEAQ. V lost 5 bases and J lost 1, with 13 bases in between. The CDR3 loop spans 15 amino acids. As DNA, the CDR3 is TGTGCCAGCAGCCAATCCGGGATCGGCACAGATACGCAGTATTTT. Protein sequence: CASSQSGIGTDTQYF.

This clonotype was seen a few times. A much larger clone is a single base away; this may be a read error. The CDR3 protein is CASSLPYEQYF. The CDR3, as DNA: TGTGCCAGCAGCTTACCCTACGAGCAGTACTTC. V and J are TRBV11-2 and TRBJ2-7; no clear D gene. The V gene's germline CDR1 is SGHAT and CDR2 FQNNGV. Trimming took 2 bases from V and 2 from J, leaving 1 base between them. The CDR3 has 11 residues.

This clonotype was seen more than once but under ten times. This sequence joins TRBV28 and TRBJ2-7, with 7 bases identical to TRBD2. The V segment lost 2 bases and the J segment 5 bases; nucleotides outside the gene matches: 3. CDR1 and CDR2 (germline): MDHEN, SYDVKM. The CDR3 loop spans 13 amino acids. The chain's CDR3 is CASSLAGENEQYF. Here the CDR3 DNA reads TGTGCCAGCAGTTTAGCGGGGGAGAACGAGCAGTACTTC.

This clonotype appeared many times. This chain joins TRBV4-3 and TRBJ2-6, with unresolved D. The germline CDR1 and CDR2 sequences are LGHNA and YSLEER. CDR3 size: 16 residues. V was cut by 0 bases and J by 1 base, with 7 bases left in between. The CDR3 DNA follows: TGCGCCAGCAGCCAAGACGCCGGGTCTGGGGCCAACGTCCTGACTTTC. Protein sequence: CASSQDAGSGANVLTF.

At least ten counts were recorded for this clonotype. The chain carries TRBV7-2 and TRBJ2-7, with no clear D. Germline CDR1 is SGHTA and CDR2 is FQGNSA. V was clipped by 3 bases and J by 5 bases, with 5 bases between them. The CDR3 extends over 11 amino acids. The CDR3 reads CASSFLHEQYF. Here the CDR3 DNA reads TGTGCCAGCAGCTTTCTCCACGAGCAGTACTTC.

At least ten counts were recorded for this clonotype. The chain carries TRBV6-5 and TRBJ1-2, with D maybe TRBD1 (5 bases). CDR1 and CDR2 from the germline V gene are MNHEY and SVGAGI. The CDR3 is made up of 16 amino acids. The V end lost 0 bases, the J end lost 3 bases, and 14 bases lay between the germline ends. CDR3 DNA sequence: TGTGCCAGCAGTTACTCGTACCGGGGCGACGACTATGGCTACACCTTC. Translating it yields CASSYSYRGDDYGYTF.

This clonotype has only a few counts. The chain links TRBV5-1 to TRBJ2-7; D not certain. The CDR3 sequence is 15 residues long. V dropped 4 bases and J dropped 0 bases, with 14 bases sitting between them. Germline loops: CDR1 SGHRS, CDR2 YFSETQ. The DNA of the CDR3 is TGCGCCAGCAGCGACGGGTACCGGTTCTCCTACGAGCAGTACTTC. This gives the protein CASSDGYRFSYEQYF.

This clonotype has at least ten counts. The chain couples TRBV3-1 to TRBJ1-3, with D perhaps TRBD1 (6 bases). CDR3 length equals 18 residues. Trimming left V 1 base short and J 0 bases short, with 16 bases between. Germline CDR1 LGHDT, CDR2 YNNKEL (reference sequence). The CDR3 is CASSQAVRLDSSGNTIYF. CDR3 sequence (DNA): TGTGCCAGCAGCCAAGCCGTCCGGTTGGACAGCTCTGGAAACACCATATATTTT.

V and J are TRBV7-9 and TRBJ2-7; maybe TRBD1 (5 bases). The CDR3 is 15 residues long. The germline V and J ends were trimmed by 4 bases and 7 bases, with 20 bases remaining between them. Germline assignment: CDR1 SEHNR and CDR2 FQNEAQ (reference sequence). CDR3 sequence reads: CASSSRIDSPWEQYF. The CDR3 nucleotides read TGTGCCAGCAGCTCCCGCATAGACAGTCCTTGGGAGCAGTACTTC.

The CDR3 protein is CASSPHREVGTEAFF. DNA of the CDR3: TGTGCCAGCAGTCCCCACAGGGAGGTAGGGACTGAAGCTTTCTTT. V is TRBV6-1 and J is TRBJ1-1; TRBD1 might be the D (6 bases). The CDR3 has 15 amino acids. Germline CDR1 and CDR2: MNHNS and SASEGT. Trimming took 5 bases from V and 5 from J, leaving 18 bases between them.

At least ten counts were recorded for this clonotype. The V gene is TRBV5-1, the J gene TRBJ2-2, with TRBD2 identical over 8 bases. Germline CDR1 and CDR2: SGHRS and YFSETQ. CDR3 size: 19 residues. With V trimmed by 6 bases and J by 7 bases, 23 bases remained unmatched. The CDR3, as DNA: TGCGCCAGCACCCGGGTATCCCCCATAGCGGGGCTCAACGGCGGGGAGCTGTTTTTT. It specifies CASTRVSPIAGLNGGELFF.